Listed below are T cell receptor beta chains from one sample, sequenced in a study of cytomegalovirus exposure and HLA in healthy donors. The protocol was immunoSEQ multiplex PCR, while the TCRdb copy is restricted to in-frame clones and leaves out a portion. The repertoire holds fewer than 100,000 clones, with nearly 80% as singletons. Sequencing was carried out using PBMCs. The source is a woman in her thirties or forties in good health and CMV-seronegative. Each CDR3 is given with its conserved first and last residue. The order of the fields is V gene, D gene, J gene, clone size, CDR3 DNA, CDR3 protein. A D gene is named only where the DNA matches it firmly. Clone size is stated in some rows and not others, as once, few, many or a class when expanded.

V gene: TRBV28; D gene: TRBD2; J gene: TRBJ2-5; clone size: -; CDR3 DNA: TGTGCCAGCAGTTTGCCCAGCGGGGACTACCAAGAGACCCAGTACTTC; CDR3 protein: CASSLPSGDYQETQYF
V gene: TRBV30; D gene: -; J gene: TRBJ2-7; clone size: -; CDR3 DNA: TGTGCCTGGAGTGTACAGGGAAACGAGCAGTACTTC; CDR3 protein: CAWSVQGNEQYF
V gene: TRBV15; D gene: TRBD2; J gene: TRBJ2-7; clone size: -; CDR3 DNA: TGTGCCACCGGGCCGGGGGGTAGCTCCTACGAGCAGTACTTC; CDR3 protein: CATGPGGSSYEQYF
V gene: TRBV18; D gene: -; J gene: TRBJ2-3; clone size: -; CDR3 DNA: TGTGCCAGCTCACCCGACAGATACTCCACAGATACGCAGTATTTT; CDR3 protein: CASSPDRYSTDTQYF
V gene: TRBV6-6; D gene: TRBD2; J gene: TRBJ2-7; clone size: few; CDR3 DNA: TGTGCCAGCAGTCCCGGACTAGCGGGGACGTCCTACGAGCAGTACTTC; CDR3 protein: CASSPGLAGTSYEQYF
V gene: TRBV4-1; D gene: -; J gene: TRBJ2-4; clone size: -; CDR3 DNA: TGCGCCAGCAGCCAAGATGTCAGGGCTGCCAAAAACATTCAGTACTTC; CDR3 protein: CASSQDVRAAKNIQYF
V gene: TRBV10-3; D gene: -; J gene: TRBJ1-1; clone size: -; CDR3 DNA: TGTGCCATCAGTGAGTCCCTCCTCCGGGACACTGAAGCTTTCTTT; CDR3 protein: CAISESLLRDTEAFF
V gene: TRBV27; D gene: TRBD1; J gene: TRBJ1-1; clone size: few; CDR3 DNA: TGTGCCAGCAGTTGGACAGGGTCAGGGACTGAAGCTTTCTTT; CDR3 protein: CASSWTGSGTEAFF
V gene: TRBV25-1; D gene: -; J gene: TRBJ1-5; clone size: -; CDR3 DNA: TGTGCCAGCAGTGAAGAGGGAGGCAATCAGCCCCAGCATTTT; CDR3 protein: CASSEEGGNQPQHF
V gene: TRBV6-5; D gene: -; J gene: TRBJ1-6; clone size: once; CDR3 DNA: TGTGCCAGCAGTTACTCAGGGGCGACACCACCCCTCCACTTT; CDR3 protein: CASSYSGATPPLHF
V gene: TRBV9; D gene: -; J gene: TRBJ1-3; clone size: few; CDR3 DNA: TGTGCCAGCACCGGACATAGCTCTGGAAACACCATATATTTT; CDR3 protein: CASTGHSSGNTIYF
V gene: TRBV4-3; D gene: -; J gene: TRBJ2-3; clone size: -; CDR3 DNA: TGCGCCAGCAGCCAAGGGGCGGGGGCTAGCACAGATACGCAGTATTTT; CDR3 protein: CASSQGAGASTDTQYF
V gene: TRBV5-4; D gene: -; J gene: TRBJ1-6; clone size: -; CDR3 DNA: TGTGCCAGCAGCTTGGGCAACAGCTTGAATAATTCACCCCTCCACTTT; CDR3 protein: CASSLGNSLNNSPLHF
V gene: TRBV4-2; D gene: -; J gene: TRBJ2-7; clone size: -; CDR3 DNA: TGTGCCAGCAGCCAAGAGGCGACAATTATTTACGAGCAGTACTTC; CDR3 protein: CASSQEATIIYEQYF
V gene: TRBV27; D gene: -; J gene: TRBJ1-5; clone size: many; CDR3 DNA: TGTGCCAGCAAGATCGCAGGGAACTATCAGCCCCAGCATTTT; CDR3 protein: CASKIAGNYQPQHF
V gene: TRBV15; D gene: TRBD2; J gene: TRBJ2-3; clone size: -; CDR3 DNA: TGTGCCACCAGCAGAGATGAAGCGGGGGGTCCGTCTAGCACAGATACGCAGTATTTT; CDR3 protein: CATSRDEAGGPSSTDTQYF
V gene: TRBV5-4; D gene: -; J gene: TRBJ2-1; clone size: -; CDR3 DNA: TGTGCCAGCAGCTTCAGCTACAATGAGCAGTTCTTC; CDR3 protein: CASSFSYNEQFF
V gene: TRBV25-1; D gene: -; J gene: TRBJ1-2; clone size: -; CDR3 DNA: TGTGCCAGCAGTGCGGCCGCAGGGGCTGGGTACTATGGCTACACCTTC; CDR3 protein: CASSAAAGAGYYGYTF
V gene: TRBV18; D gene: -; J gene: TRBJ2-1; clone size: -; CDR3 DNA: TGTGCCAGCTCACCCTCTAACAATGAGCAGTTCTTC; CDR3 protein: CASSPSNNEQFF
V gene: TRBV19; D gene: -; J gene: TRBJ1-5; clone size: -; CDR3 DNA: TGTGCCACCAATAGGTGGGGGCGAATAGGTCAGCCCCAGCATTTT; CDR3 protein: CATNRWGRIGQPQHF
V gene: TRBV2; D gene: TRBD1; J gene: TRBJ1-4; clone size: -; CDR3 DNA: TGTGCCAGCAGGGTGGGACAGGGAAATAATGAAAAACTGTTTTTT; CDR3 protein: CASRVGQGNNEKLFF
V gene: TRBV10-3; D gene: -; J gene: TRBJ2-5; clone size: -; CDR3 DNA: TGTGCCACAACGCAGTCGGGGGTACAAGAGACCCAGTACTTC; CDR3 protein: CATTQSGVQETQYF
V gene: TRBV2; D gene: -; J gene: TRBJ2-1; clone size: many; CDR3 DNA: TGTGCCAGCATGACGGACAGAGACAATGAGCAGTTCTTC; CDR3 protein: CASMTDRDNEQFF
V gene: TRBV27; D gene: TRBD1; J gene: TRBJ2-1; clone size: -; CDR3 DNA: TGTGCCAGCAGCCCGGGACAGGGGGCCTACAATGAGCAGTTCTTC; CDR3 protein: CASSPGQGAYNEQFF
V gene: TRBV2; D gene: -; J gene: TRBJ1-1; clone size: -; CDR3 DNA: TGTGCCAGCAGTGAAGCGCTTCAGGGTAACACTGAAGCTTTCTTT; CDR3 protein: CASSEALQGNTEAFF
V gene: TRBV27; D gene: TRBD1; J gene: TRBJ1-4; clone size: once; CDR3 DNA: TGTGCCAGCAGGTTGGGACAGGGGGTGAATGAAAAACTGTTTTTT; CDR3 protein: CASRLGQGVNEKLFF
V gene: TRBV15; D gene: -; J gene: TRBJ1-4; clone size: -; CDR3 DNA: TGTGCCACCAGCAGAGAGGGCGCTAATGAAAAACTGTTTTTT; CDR3 protein: CATSREGANEKLFF
V gene: TRBV27; D gene: TRBD1; J gene: TRBJ2-7; clone size: once; CDR3 DNA: TGTGCCAGCAGGGTGGACAGGGGTTCCTACGAGCAGTACTTC; CDR3 protein: CASRVDRGSYEQYF
V gene: TRBV9; D gene: -; J gene: TRBJ2-7; clone size: -; CDR3 DNA: TGTGCCAGCAGCGTAGGGGGGCAGTCCTCCTACGAGCAGTACTTC; CDR3 protein: CASSVGGQSSYEQYF
V gene: TRBV6-6; D gene: -; J gene: TRBJ1-1; clone size: few; CDR3 DNA: TGTGCCAGCAGTTACTCGGTGTCAGGGGTGAACACTGAAGCTTTCTTT; CDR3 protein: CASSYSVSGVNTEAFF
V gene: TRBV6-5; D gene: -; J gene: TRBJ1-1; clone size: few; CDR3 DNA: TGTGCCAGCAGTGTACAGGGCGCCACTGAAGCTTTCTTT; CDR3 protein: CASSVQGATEAFF
V gene: TRBV30; D gene: TRBD1; J gene: TRBJ1-4; clone size: -; CDR3 DNA: TGTGCCTATCAACCAGGGGGCGAAAAACTGTTTTTT; CDR3 protein: CAYQPGGEKLFF
V gene: TRBV5-6; D gene: TRBD1; J gene: TRBJ2-1; clone size: -; CDR3 DNA: TGTGCCAGCAACGCGACAGGGTTAGAGGATGAGCAGTTCTTC; CDR3 protein: CASNATGLEDEQFF
V gene: TRBV9; D gene: TRBD2; J gene: TRBJ2-3; clone size: -; CDR3 DNA: TGTGCCAGCAGCGCTCTTAGCGGGGGGGCGAGGCCAGATACGCAGTATTTT; CDR3 protein: CASSALSGGARPDTQYF
V gene: TRBV4-2; D gene: TRBD1; J gene: TRBJ1-4; clone size: -; CDR3 DNA: TGTGCCAGCAGCCTATTAGGGACAGGGGATTTGAGAGTGGTGTTTTTT; CDR3 protein: CASSLLGTGDLRVVFF
V gene: TRBV6-5; D gene: TRBD1; J gene: TRBJ1-2; clone size: -; CDR3 DNA: TGTGCCAGCAGTTCGAGGACAGGGTATGGCTACACCTTC; CDR3 protein: CASSSRTGYGYTF
V gene: TRBV5-1; D gene: -; J gene: TRBJ2-3; clone size: few; CDR3 DNA: TGCGCCAGCAGCCCCAGCGCCAATACGCAGTATTTT; CDR3 protein: CASSPSANTQYF
V gene: TRBV6-5; D gene: TRBD2; J gene: TRBJ2-7; clone size: -; CDR3 DNA: TGTGCCAGCAGCGGGACTAGCGGGAACTCCTACGAGCAGTACTTC; CDR3 protein: CASSGTSGNSYEQYF
V gene: TRBV7-2; D gene: -; J gene: TRBJ1-1; clone size: once; CDR3 DNA: TGTGCCAGCAGCTGGGGGAGGGGAGCTTTCTTT; CDR3 protein: CASSWGRGAFF
V gene: TRBV23-1; D gene: -; J gene: TRBJ1-1; clone size: few; CDR3 DNA: TGCGCCAGCAGTCAATCCACCCTCCGGCGTGGTTTTCGGAGGTTTATCTCGCGTACTGAAGCTTTCTTT; CDR3 protein: CASSQSTLRRGFRRFISRTEAFF
V gene: TRBV4-1; D gene: TRBD1; J gene: TRBJ1-2; clone size: -; CDR3 DNA: TGCGCCAGCACCCCGACAGGGTCTTACTATGGCTACACCTTC; CDR3 protein: CASTPTGSYYGYTF
V gene: TRBV7-8; D gene: TRBD1; J gene: TRBJ1-1; clone size: -; CDR3 DNA: TGTGCCAGCAGCTTCAACAGGGGGCTGAGGTTGGACACTGAAGCTTTCTTT; CDR3 protein: CASSFNRGLRLDTEAFF
V gene: TRBV18; D gene: TRBD2; J gene: TRBJ2-5; clone size: -; CDR3 DNA: TGTGCCAGCTCACCAGCGTCCAGGACTAGCGGGGGCAAGTACTTC; CDR3 protein: CASSPASRTSGGKYF
V gene: TRBV7-9; D gene: TRBD2; J gene: TRBJ2-1; clone size: -; CDR3 DNA: TGTGCCAGCAGCTCCATTAGAGCGGGGGCAATGAATGAGCAGTTCTTC; CDR3 protein: CASSSIRAGAMNEQFF
V gene: TRBV30; D gene: -; J gene: TRBJ2-5; clone size: -; CDR3 DNA: TGTGCCTGGGGCTGGGCAGGAGAGACCCAGTACTTC; CDR3 protein: CAWGWAGETQYF
V gene: TRBV6-5; D gene: -; J gene: TRBJ1-1; clone size: -; CDR3 DNA: TGTGCCAGCATGGGGCATACTGAAGCTTTCTTT; CDR3 protein: CASMGHTEAFF
V gene: TRBV5-6; D gene: TRBD1; J gene: TRBJ1-5; clone size: -; CDR3 DNA: TGTGCCAGCAGCCCCCGGGGGAACCCAGGGGGGCCCCAGAATTTT; CDR3 protein: CASSPRGNPGGPQNF
V gene: TRBV4-1; D gene: -; J gene: TRBJ1-2; clone size: few; CDR3 DNA: TGCGCCAGCAGCCAAGAACAGGTTAACTATGGCTACACCTTC; CDR3 protein: CASSQEQVNYGYTF
V gene: TRBV13; D gene: TRBD1; J gene: TRBJ1-6; clone size: once; CDR3 DNA: TGTGCCAGCAGGCCAGGGGGCGGACGAGCACCCCTCCACTTT; CDR3 protein: CASRPGGGRAPLHF
V gene: TRBV6-5; D gene: TRBD1; J gene: TRBJ1-5; clone size: -; CDR3 DNA: TGTGCCAGCAGGGGGACAGGGCATAGCAATCAGCCCCAGCATTTT; CDR3 protein: CASRGTGHSNQPQHF
V gene: TRBV7-9; D gene: TRBD1; J gene: TRBJ2-7; clone size: -; CDR3 DNA: TGTGCCAGCAGCTTTCAGGGACAGCCCTACGAGCAGTACTTC; CDR3 protein: CASSFQGQPYEQYF
V gene: TRBV7-8; D gene: TRBD1; J gene: TRBJ2-7; clone size: -; CDR3 DNA: TGTGCCACCGGGGACAGCACCTACGAGCAGTACTTC; CDR3 protein: CATGDSTYEQYF
V gene: TRBV4-1; D gene: TRBD1; J gene: TRBJ2-3; clone size: once; CDR3 DNA: TGCGCCAGCAGCCAACAGGACAGGGGCAGGGCAGATACGCAGTATTTT; CDR3 protein: CASSQQDRGRADTQYF
V gene: TRBV29-1; D gene: TRBD2; J gene: TRBJ2-1; clone size: once; CDR3 DNA: TGCAGCGCCACTAGCGGGGCCCCCAATGAGCAGTTCTTC; CDR3 protein: CSATSGAPNEQFF
V gene: TRBV5-1; D gene: TRBD1; J gene: TRBJ1-5; clone size: -; CDR3 DNA: TGCGCCAGCAGCCCCGCAGGGACAGGGACTCAGCCCCAGCATTTT; CDR3 protein: CASSPAGTGTQPQHF